One sample yielded the 21 T cell receptor beta chains listed below, sequenced in a study of T cell responses to AZD1222 COVID-19 vaccine. Sequencing was performed with immunoSEQ multiplex PCR; in TCRdb, only in-frame clones are kept and a portion is missing. The table lists 180,000 or so clones, around 90% of them singletons. The sequences come from peripheral blood, collected 28 days after the second AZD1222 dose. The receptors were sampled from an adult who received the AZD1222 COVID-19 vaccine.

The J gene is TRBJ2-1, the V gene TRBV10-1; the D is unclear. The CDR3 spans 13 residues. V lost 6 bases to trimming and J lost 10 bases, with 16 bases between them. Germline lookup yields CDR1 WNHNN and CDR2 SYGVQD (reference sequence). CDR3 amino acids: CASSPGPAKEQFF. Here the CDR3 DNA reads TGCGCCAGCAGCCCCGGACCTGCCAAGGAGCAGTTCTTC.

The chain links TRBV14 to TRBJ1-2; tentatively, D is TRBD1 (5 bases). Germline CDR1 is SGHDN and CDR2 is FVKESK. The CDR3 loop spans 13 amino acids. The V end was cut by 0 bases, the J end by 5 bases, with 7 bases between. CDR3 in amino acids: CASSQEQGYGYTF. The CDR3 DNA is TGTGCCAGCAGCCAAGAGCAGGGATATGGCTACACCTTC.

There are a few counts of this clone. The rearrangement joins TRBV4-1 to TRBJ1-2; the D is unclear. Looked up from germline, CDR1 is MGHRA and CDR2 is YSYEKL. Trimming left V 6 bases short and J 1 base short, with 15 bases between. The CDR3 spans 15 residues. CDR3 bases: TGCGCCAGCAGACACGGAGGACGGGGTAACTATGGCTACACCTTC. Its protein product is CASRHGGRGNYGYTF.

Comment on this clone: Other DNA sequences in the sample encode the same CDR3. This sequence joins TRBV20-1 and TRBJ2-7; unclear D gene. This CDR3 is 11 amino acids long. V lost 1 base, J lost 2 bases, and 3 bases lay in between. Germline CDR1 DFQATT, CDR2 SNEGSKA (reference sequence). The CDR3 region is CSARGPYEQYF. In DNA form, the CDR3 reads TGCAGTGCTAGAGGGCCCTACGAGCAGTACTTC.

The chain has TRBV27 and TRBJ2-7; 7 bases match TRBD2. J lost 1 base, V lost 5 bases, and 11 bases had no gene match. Germline CDR1 and CDR2: MNHEY and SMNVEV (reference sequence). This CDR3 is 16 amino acids long. The chain's CDR3 is CASSPTWEGRSYEQYF. CDR3 DNA sequence: TGTGCCAGCAGTCCAACCTGGGAGGGAAGGTCCTACGAGCAGTACTTC.

The chain joins TRBV25-1 to TRBJ2-1; D gene unclear. The CDR3 covers 14 residues. CDR1 and CDR2 (germline): MGHDK, SYGVNS. V was cut by 5 bases and J by 4 bases, with 12 bases left in between. The CDR3 loop reads CASSSRRTYNEQFF. CDR3 coding DNA: TGTGCCAGCAGTTCTAGAAGGACGTACAATGAGCAGTTCTTC.

V is TRBV10-1 and J is TRBJ1-6; D remains ambiguous. Germline V gene sequence: CDR1 WNHNN, CDR2 SYGVQD (reference sequence). The V gene lost 0 bases and the J gene lost 11 bases, with 11 bases spanning the gap. The length of the CDR3 is 14 residues. CDR3 nucleotide sequence: TGCGCCAGCAGTGAGTCGTACCAGATGGCACCCCTCCACTTT. Translated, it gives CASSESYQMAPLHF.

The rearrangement links TRBV5-1 to TRBJ2-7, with D maybe TRBD1 (6 bases). The CDR3 is 15 residues long. Germline V gene lookup returns CDR1 SGHRS and CDR2 YFSETQ. Trimming left V 2 bases short and J 2 bases short, with 14 bases between. Written as DNA, the CDR3 is TGCGCCAGCAGCTTTCTCCGGACAGACACCTACGAGCAGTACTTC. Amino acid sequence: CASSFLRTDTYEQYF. The whole variable domain, filled in from reference TRBV5-1 and TRBJ2-7, reads KAGVTQTPRYLIKTRGQQVTLSCSPISGHRSVSWYQQTPGQGLQFLFEYFSETQRNKGNFPGRFSGRQFSNSRSEMNVSTLELGDSALYLCASSFLRTDTYEQYFGPGTRLTVT.

This clone was counted a single time. The V gene is TRBV10-3, the J gene TRBJ1-3; D call uncertain. Per germline, CDR1 ENHRY and CDR2 SYGVKD. Trimming took off 4 bases at V and 0 bases at J, with 13 bases between the two ends. The CDR3 sequence is 16 residues long. The CDR3 region is CAISGSASLSGNTIYF. CDR3 in DNA: TGTGCCATCAGTGGGTCAGCAAGCCTCTCTGGAAACACCATATATTTT.

This sequence joins TRBV28 and TRBJ1-5; the match to TRBD1 covers 12 bases. Germline trimming cut 0 bases from V and 6 bases from J; bases unmatched to any gene: 6. The CDR3 totals 17 residues. CDR1 MDHEN and CDR2 SYDVKM come from the germline V gene. CDR3 in amino acids: CASSLWGDRGLGQPQHF. For the CDR3, the DNA is TGTGCCAGCAGTTTATGGGGGGACAGGGGGCTCGGTCAGCCCCAGCATTTT.

The chain couples TRBV7-6 to TRBJ2-5; D possibly corresponds to TRBD2 (6 bases). Germline V gene sequence: CDR1 SGHVS, CDR2 FNYEAQ. This CDR3 has 15 amino acids. Trimming took 1 base from V and 7 from J, leaving 16 bases between them. The CDR3 protein is CASSLDPGERGTQYF. The CDR3 region has the DNA TGTGCCAGCAGCTTAGATCCGGGGGAGCGAGGGACCCAGTACTTC.

The V call is TRBV11-2, the J call TRBJ1-2, with TRBD1 identical over 8 bases. The CDR3 totals 15 residues. The germline V gene encodes CDR1 SGHAT and CDR2 FQNNGV. V shed 5 bases, J shed 0 bases, and the junction held 5 bases outside the gene matches. As DNA, the CDR3 is TGTGCCAGCAGCGCAGGACAGGGAGCTAACTATGGCTACACCTTC. Translating gives CASSAGQGANYGYTF.

The V gene is TRBV3-1 (or the pseudogene TRBV3-2), the J gene TRBJ1-6; D perhaps matches TRBD1 (5 bases). Germline V gives CDR1 LGHDT, CDR2 YNNKEL (reference sequence). The V gene lost 2 bases and the J gene lost 8 bases, with 16 bases spanning the gap. The CDR3 extends over 16 amino acids. The CDR3 here is CASSQYGPGGDSPLHF. CDR3 in DNA: TGTGCCAGCAGCCAATATGGTCCCGGGGGAGATTCACCCCTCCACTTT.

Details on this clone: No DNA is shown, since the ends of the CDR3 on it are uncertain; the CDR3 is the one TCRdb lists. The rearrangement links TRBV3-1 (or the pseudogene TRBV3-2) to TRBJ2-7; the listed D gene, TRBD1, was not tested against the DNA. The CDR3 is made up of 13 amino acids, end residues included. The germline V gene encodes CDR1 LGHDT and CDR2 YNNKEL (reference sequence). This CDR3 reads CASSEWGQGALYF.

This chain joins TRBV10-3 and TRBJ2-7; 7 bases map to TRBD1. Germline-derived CDR1 and CDR2 are ENHRY and SYGVKD. Germline trimming cut 2 bases from V and 7 bases from J; bases unmatched to any gene: 2. The CDR3 spans 12 residues. The CDR3 spells CAISEPDREQYF. CDR3 bases: TGTGCCATCAGTGAGCCGGACAGGGAGCAGTACTTC.

The chain combines TRBV6-2 or TRBV6-3 with TRBJ1-5, with D perhaps TRBD1 (6 bases). CDR1 is MNHEY, CDR2 SVGEGT, per germline. Trimming pared 6 bases from V and 3 bases from J, leaving 18 bases between. The CDR3 has 16 amino acids. The CDR3 nucleotides read TGTGCCAGCAGCCAACATGGGGGCTGGGACAATCAGCCCCAGCATTTT. Amino acid sequence: CASSQHGGWDNQPQHF.

This clone has just one count. The chain joins TRBV5-1 to TRBJ1-2; weak D call: TRBD1 (6 bases). The CDR3 is 14 amino acids. V lost 4 bases and J lost 7, with 17 bases in between. CDR1 and CDR2 (germline): SGHRS, YFSETQ. CDR3 sequence reads: CASSPVGGSGGYTF. The DNA of the CDR3 is TGCGCCAGCAGCCCGGTCGGGGGCTCGGGTGGCTACACCTTC.

The V call is TRBV3-1 (or the pseudogene TRBV3-2), the J call TRBJ1-3; D not certain. This CDR3 has 16 residues. Trimming cost V 2 bases and J 4 bases, with 15 bases left between them. Germline V gene sequence: CDR1 LGHDT, CDR2 YNNKEL (reference sequence). The CDR3 coding sequence is TGTGCCAGCAGCCAAAATCTTCCAGCGTCCGGAAACACCATATATTTT. This sequence encodes CASSQNLPASGNTIYF.

The gene calls are TRBV7-9 and TRBJ1-6, with D perhaps TRBD1 (6 bases). Germline CDR1 SEHNR, CDR2 FQNEAQ (reference sequence). CDR3 length equals 15 residues. Trimming took off 1 base at V and 10 bases at J, with 14 bases between the two ends. CDR3 bases: TGTGCCAGCAGCTTAGGCGGGGGACAAGAGTCACCCCTCCACTTT. Translation gives CASSLGGGQESPLHF.

V usage is TRBV5-4 and J usage is TRBJ1-2; TRBD1 aligns across 8 bases. The germline CDR1 and CDR2 sequences are SGHNT and YYREEE (reference sequence). The junction had 9 bases not matched to a gene; V was cut back by 4 bases and J by 4 bases. The CDR3 runs 15 residues. This CDR3 reads CASSLGTGDGYGYTF. The CDR3 DNA reads TGTGCCAGCAGCCTGGGGACAGGCGATGGCTATGGCTACACCTTC.

On this clone: Other DNA sequences from this sample encode an identical CDR3 as well. In nucleotides, the CDR3 is TGCGCCAGCAGCTTGGGGACGAACTATGGCTACACCTTC. This gives the protein CASSLGTNYGYTF. The chain carries TRBV5-1 and TRBJ1-2; D is unresolved. The CDR3 length is 13 residues. The germline gives CDR1 SGHRS, CDR2 YFSETQ. Between the trimmed V and J ends, which lost 0 bases and 2 bases, there was a span of 5 bases.